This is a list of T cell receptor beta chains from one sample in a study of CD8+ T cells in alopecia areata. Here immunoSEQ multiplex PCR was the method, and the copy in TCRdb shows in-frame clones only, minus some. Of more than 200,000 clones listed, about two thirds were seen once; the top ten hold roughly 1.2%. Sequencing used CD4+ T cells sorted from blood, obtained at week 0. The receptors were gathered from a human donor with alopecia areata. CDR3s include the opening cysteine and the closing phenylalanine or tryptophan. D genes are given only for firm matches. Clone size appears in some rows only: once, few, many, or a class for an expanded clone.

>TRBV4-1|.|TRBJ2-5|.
TGCGCCAGCAGCCAAGGGCAGGGTACCCTCCAAGAGACCCAGTACTTC
CASSQGQGTLQETQYF
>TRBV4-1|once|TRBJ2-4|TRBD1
TGCGCCAGCAGCCAAGGCGGGACAGGTATAAACATTCAGTACTTC
CASSQGGTGINIQYF
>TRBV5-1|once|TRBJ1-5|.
TGCGCCAGCAGCTTGCTGGGAAAGGATCAGCCCCAGCATTTT
CASSLLGKDQPQHF
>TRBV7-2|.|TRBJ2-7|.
TGTGCCAGCAGAGCTCCCTCGTCCTACGAGCAGTACTTC
CASRAPSSYEQYF
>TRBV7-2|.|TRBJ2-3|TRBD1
TGTGCCAGCAGCCGGGACAGGGCGGCAGATACGCAGTATTTT
CASSRDRAADTQYF
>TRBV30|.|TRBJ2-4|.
TGTGCCTGGGGAGGGGATCGGGACATTCAGTACTTC
CAWGGDRDIQYF
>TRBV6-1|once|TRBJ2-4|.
TGTGCCAGCAGTGAGAGAAACATTCAGTACTTC
CASSERNIQYF
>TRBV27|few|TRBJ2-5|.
TGTGCCAGCAGCCACATGGGGGGCGAGGAGACCCAGTACTTC
CASSHMGGEETQYF
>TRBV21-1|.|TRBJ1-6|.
TGTGCCAGCAGCACCCAAAACGAGGGAAGGGTTTCACCCCTCCACTTT
CASSTQNEGRVSPLHF
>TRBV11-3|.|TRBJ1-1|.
TGTGCCAGCAGCGGCGGGGCAGAAGCTTTCTTT
CASSGGAEAFF
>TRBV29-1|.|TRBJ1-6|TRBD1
TGCAGCGCATGGACAGGCAATAATTCACCCCTCCACTTT
CSAWTGNNSPLHF
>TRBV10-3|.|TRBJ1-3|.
TGTGCCATCAGTGAGTCGGGGGGCTCTGGAAACACCATATATTTT
CAISESGGSGNTIYF
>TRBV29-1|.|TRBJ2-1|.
TGCAGCGTTGTAGAGGGGTTCAATGAGCAGTTCTTC
CSVVEGFNEQFF
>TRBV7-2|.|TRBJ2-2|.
TGTGCCAGCAGCTTAGCTAAATGGGGAGCCGCCTCGAACACCGGGGAGCTGTTTTTT
CASSLAKWGAASNTGELFF
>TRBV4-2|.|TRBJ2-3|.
TGTGCCAGCAGCCAAGTCGGAGGGGGGTCAGATACGCAGTATTTT
CASSQVGGGSDTQYF
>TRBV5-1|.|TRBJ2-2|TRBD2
TGCGCCAGCCTAGCGGCCGCGAACACCGGGGAGCTGTTTTTT
CASLAAANTGELFF
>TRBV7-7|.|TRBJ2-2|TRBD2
TGTGCTAGCAGCCCAGGCGGACTAGCGGGGGGGACGTTACCCGGGGAGCTGTTTTTT
CASSPGGLAGGTLPGELFF
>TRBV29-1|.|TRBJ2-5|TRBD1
TGCAGCGTCGTGGACAGGGGGGAGACCCAGTACTTC
CSVVDRGETQYF
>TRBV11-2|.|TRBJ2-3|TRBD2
TGTGCCAGCAGCTTAATAGCGGGGGGGCCAGATACGCAGTATTTT
CASSLIAGGPDTQYF
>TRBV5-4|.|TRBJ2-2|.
TGTGCCAGCAGCTTCCCTGGGGCGGGGAACACCGGGGAGCTGTTTTTT
CASSFPGAGNTGELFF
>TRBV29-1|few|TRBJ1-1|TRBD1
TGCAGCGTTGAAATAACAGGGGGTTTGAACACTGAAGCTTTCTTT
CSVEITGGLNTEAFF
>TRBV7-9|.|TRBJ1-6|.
TGTGCCAGCAGCTTAGGGACACGGTATAATTCACCCCTCCACTTT
CASSLGTRYNSPLHF
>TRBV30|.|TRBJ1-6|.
TGTGCCTGGAGTCTGGGGGATTCACCCCTCCACTTT
CAWSLGDSPLHF
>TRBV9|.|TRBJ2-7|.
TGTGCCAGCAGCGTAGGTGTCGACCGCCACGACTACGAGCAGTACTTC
CASSVGVDRHDYEQYF
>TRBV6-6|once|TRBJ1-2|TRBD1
TGTGCCAGCATCTCGCGTCCCGGGACAGACTATGGCTACACCTTC
CASISRPGTDYGYTF
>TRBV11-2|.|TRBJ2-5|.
TGTGCCAGCAGCTTAAGGTCAAGACCTCAAGAGACCCAGTACTTC
CASSLRSRPQETQYF
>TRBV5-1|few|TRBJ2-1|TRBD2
TGCGCCAGCAGCTTGGTCCCTCCTACTAGCGACTACAATGAGCAGTTCTTC
CASSLVPPTSDYNEQFF
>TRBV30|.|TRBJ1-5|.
TGTGCCTGGAACGGACGGCTCAATCAGCCCCAGCATTTT
CAWNGRLNQPQHF
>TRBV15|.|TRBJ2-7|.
TGTGCCACCAGCAGAGGTGGAGACTCCTACGAGCAGTACTTC
CATSRGGDSYEQYF
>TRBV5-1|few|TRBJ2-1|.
TGCGCCAGCAGCTTGAGTCAGTACAATGAGCAGTTCTTC
CASSLSQYNEQFF
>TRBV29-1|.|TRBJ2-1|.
TGCAGCGTGTGGGGTATACGGGGGAGCTCCTACAATGAGCAGTTCTTC
CSVWGIRGSSYNEQFF
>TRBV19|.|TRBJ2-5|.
TGTGCCAGCCAAACAGGAGAGACCCAGTACTTC
CASQTGETQYF
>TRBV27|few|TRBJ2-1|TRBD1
TGTGCCAGCAGGCCCCGGGACAGGGATTACAATGAGCAGTTCTTC
CASRPRDRDYNEQFF
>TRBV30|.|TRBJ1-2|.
TGTGCCTGTCACAGGGCTTATGGCTACACCTTC
CACHRAYGYTF
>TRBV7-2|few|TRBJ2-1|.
TGTGCCAGCAGCCAAAGGGAAGATCGGTTCTTC
CASSQREDRFF
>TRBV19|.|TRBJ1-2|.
TGTGCCAGTACCATCGGGAACGTCAAAGGGGGCTATGGCTACACCTTC
CASTIGNVKGGYGYTF
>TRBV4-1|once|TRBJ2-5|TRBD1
TGCGCCAGCAGCCAAGAAGACAGGGAGGAGACCCAGTACTTC
CASSQEDREETQYF
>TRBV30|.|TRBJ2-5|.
TGTGCCTGGAGTGGAAGGGAGACCCAGTACTTC
CAWSGRETQYF
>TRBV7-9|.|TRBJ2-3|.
TGTGCCAGCAGCTTATTCGGACGGGATACGCAGTATTTT
CASSLFGRDTQYF
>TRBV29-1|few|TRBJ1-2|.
TGCAGCGTTGAGGCCAGGACTCTTTATGGCTACACCTTC
CSVEARTLYGYTF
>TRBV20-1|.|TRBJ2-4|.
TGCAGTGCGAGGAAGGGAGACATTCAGTACTTC
CSARKGDIQYF
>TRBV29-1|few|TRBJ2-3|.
TGCAGCGTTGATGGTTCCCTAACAGATACGCAGTATTTT
CSVDGSLTDTQYF
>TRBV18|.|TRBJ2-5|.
TGTGCCAGCTCGCCGGGGCTCGGAGAGACCCAGTACTTC
CASSPGLGETQYF
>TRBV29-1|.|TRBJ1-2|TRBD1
TGCAGCGTTGTGACAGGGGCCAACTATGGCTACACCTTC
CSVVTGANYGYTF
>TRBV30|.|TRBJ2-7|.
TGTGCCTGGAGTTGGGGGAACGAGCAGTACTTC
CAWSWGNEQYF
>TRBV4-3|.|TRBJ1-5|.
TGCGCCAGCAGCCAAGAAAGGACAGCTCCAGATCAGCCCCAGCATTTT
CASSQERTAPDQPQHF
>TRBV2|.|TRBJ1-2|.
TGTGCCAGCCTTCAGGGTGAGGGGGACTATGGCTACACCTTC
CASLQGEGDYGYTF
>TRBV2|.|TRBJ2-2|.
TGTGCCAGCAGCGACTGGAAGTGGGGGGAGCTGTTTTTT
CASSDWKWGELFF
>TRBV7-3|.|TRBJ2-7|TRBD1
TGTGCCAGCAGCTCCGGAGGACAGGCCCACGAGCAGTACTTC
CASSSGGQAHEQYF
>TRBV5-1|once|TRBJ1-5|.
TGCGCCAGCAGCCGGGACGGCAATCAGCCCCAGCATTTT
CASSRDGNQPQHF
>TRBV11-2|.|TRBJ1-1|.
TGTGCCAGCAGCCCCGTCCCGGGGGGCAAAGCTGAAGCTTTCTTT
CASSPVPGGKAEAFF
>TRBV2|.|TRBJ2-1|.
TGTGCCAGCAGTGAAGAGACGGGGAATGAGCAGTTCTTC
CASSEETGNEQFF
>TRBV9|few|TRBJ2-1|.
TGTGCCAGCAGGAATGAGCAGTTCTTC
CASRNEQFF